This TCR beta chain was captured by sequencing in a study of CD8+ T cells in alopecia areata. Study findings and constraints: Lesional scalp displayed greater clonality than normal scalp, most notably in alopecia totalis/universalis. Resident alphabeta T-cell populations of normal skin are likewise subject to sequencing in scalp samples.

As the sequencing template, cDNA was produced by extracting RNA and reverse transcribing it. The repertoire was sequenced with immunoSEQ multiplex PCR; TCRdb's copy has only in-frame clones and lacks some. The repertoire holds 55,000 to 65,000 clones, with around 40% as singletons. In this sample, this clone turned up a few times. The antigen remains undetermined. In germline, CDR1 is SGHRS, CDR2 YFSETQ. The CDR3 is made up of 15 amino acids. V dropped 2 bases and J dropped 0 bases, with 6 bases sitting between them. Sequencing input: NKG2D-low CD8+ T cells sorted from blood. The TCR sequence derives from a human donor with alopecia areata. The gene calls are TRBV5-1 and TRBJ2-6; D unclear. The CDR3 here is CASSFDSSGANVLTF. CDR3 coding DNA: TGCGCCAGCAGCTTTGATTCCTCTGGGGCCAACGTCCTGACTTTC.